Listed below are T cell receptor beta chains from one sample, sequenced in a study of CD8+CD57+ T cells in acquired aplastic anemia. Each CDR3 protein gets one entry after TCRdb re-called the reads with MiXCR. Altogether some 140,000 distinct CDR3 sequences are present, approximately 52% being singletons, with the ten largest covering roughly 12%. Sequencing was performed on sorted CD4+, CD8+, or CD8+CD57+ T cells (not recorded which) from PBMCs. The receptors here all came from a human donor with aplastic anemia. CDR3s include the opening cysteine and the closing phenylalanine or tryptophan. The order of the fields is clone size, V gene, D gene, J gene, CDR3 protein, CDR3 DNA. The D gene is left open where the match is weak. Some rows have no size entry. The others give once, few or many, or a class for an expanded clone.

clone_size: NA
v_call: TRBV20-1
d_call: TRBD2
j_call: TRBJ2-3
cdr3_aa: CSAQGLSGGDSDTQYF
cdr3_nt: TGCAGTGCCCAGGGCCTTAGCGGGGGCGACTCCGATACGCAGTATTTT

clone_size: NA
v_call: TRBV29-1
d_call: NA
j_call: TRBJ1-1
cdr3_aa: CSARTSGTEAFF
cdr3_nt: TGCAGCGCTAGGACTTCGGGGACTGAAGCTTTCTTT

clone_size: NA
v_call: TRBV25-1
d_call: NA
j_call: TRBJ2-2
cdr3_aa: CASSGVGTGELFF
cdr3_nt: TGTGCCAGCAGTGGTGTGGGCACCGGGGAGCTGTTTTTT

clone_size: NA
v_call: TRBV4-1
d_call: NA
j_call: TRBJ2-2
cdr3_aa: CASSRGRGELFF
cdr3_nt: TGCGCCAGCAGCCGGGGCAGGGGGGAGCTGTTTTTT

clone_size: NA
v_call: TRBV2
d_call: NA
j_call: TRBJ1-5
cdr3_aa: CASSNGYGNQPQHF
cdr3_nt: TGTGCCAGCAGTAACGGGTATGGCAATCAGCCCCAGCATTTT

clone_size: many
v_call: TRBV6-5
d_call: NA
j_call: TRBJ1-2
cdr3_aa: CASSYSGQGGYYGYTF
cdr3_nt: TGTGCCAGCAGTTACTCGGGGCAGGGAGGATACTATGGCTACACCTTC

clone_size: NA
v_call: TRBV20-1
d_call: NA
j_call: TRBJ2-3
cdr3_aa: CSVRMQGGDTQYF
cdr3_nt: TGCAGTGTTAGGATGCAGGGGGGCGATACGCAGTATTTT

clone_size: NA
v_call: TRBV2
d_call: NA
j_call: TRBJ2-7
cdr3_aa: CASGTGTRAYEQYF
cdr3_nt: TGTGCCAGCGGAACCGGGACAAGAGCCTACGAGCAGTACTTC

clone_size: NA
v_call: TRBV3-1
d_call: NA
j_call: TRBJ2-1
cdr3_aa: CASSPGTYNEQFF
cdr3_nt: TGTGCCAGCAGCCCGGGGACTTACAATGAGCAGTTCTTC

clone_size: NA
v_call: TRBV19
d_call: NA
j_call: TRBJ2-7
cdr3_aa: CASRLTVTSYEQYF
cdr3_nt: TGTGCCAGTAGATTGACAGTTACGTCCTACGAGCAGTACTTC

clone_size: many
v_call: TRBV27
d_call: NA
j_call: TRBJ2-7
cdr3_aa: CASSFGQHYEQYF
cdr3_nt: TGTGCCAGCAGTTTTGGACAACACTACGAGCAGTACTTC

clone_size: many
v_call: TRBV4-2
d_call: TRBD1
j_call: TRBJ1-2
cdr3_aa: CASSPSDRGANYGYTF
cdr3_nt: TGTGCCAGCAGCCCATCTGACAGGGGCGCTAACTATGGCTACACCTTC

clone_size: many
v_call: TRBV5-4
d_call: TRBD1
j_call: TRBJ2-7
cdr3_aa: CASSLPGTVSYEQYF
cdr3_nt: TGTGCCAGCAGCTTGCCCGGGACAGTTAGCTACGAGCAGTACTTC

clone_size: NA
v_call: TRBV24-1
d_call: NA
j_call: TRBJ2-3
cdr3_aa: CASSEKLSTDTQYF
cdr3_nt: TGTGCCAGCAGTGAAAAGCTGAGCACAGATACGCAGTATTTT

clone_size: NA
v_call: TRBV5-3
d_call: TRBD1
j_call: TRBJ1-1
cdr3_aa: CASSLDRGRTEAFF
cdr3_nt: TGTGCCAGCAGCTTGGACAGGGGGCGTACTGAAGCTTTCTTT

clone_size: once
v_call: TRBV4-2
d_call: TRBD2
j_call: TRBJ2-5
cdr3_aa: CASSPPIQRGRGETQYF
cdr3_nt: TGTGCCAGCAGCCCTCCGATTCAGCGGGGCCGCGGGGAGACCCAGTACTTC

clone_size: few
v_call: TRBV5-8
d_call: TRBD2
j_call: TRBJ2-4
cdr3_aa: CASSPLWSGENIQYF
cdr3_nt: TGTGCCAGCAGCCCTCTTTGGAGCGGGGAAAACATTCAGTACTTC

clone_size: NA
v_call: TRBV20-1
d_call: TRBD1
j_call: TRBJ1-6
cdr3_aa: CSARDLGAGTAPYNSPLHF
cdr3_nt: TGCAGTGCTAGAGATTTGGGCGCAGGGACAGCTCCCTATAATTCACCCCTCCACTTT

clone_size: many
v_call: TRBV6-1
d_call: NA
j_call: TRBJ2-5
cdr3_aa: CASRGGGSETQYF
cdr3_nt: TGTGCCAGCAGGGGCGGTGGGTCGGAGACCCAGTACTTC

clone_size: NA
v_call: TRBV4-3
d_call: TRBD2
j_call: TRBJ2-3
cdr3_aa: CASSHGSGARTDTQYF
cdr3_nt: TGCGCCAGCAGCCATGGGAGCGGGGCCCGCACAGATACGCAGTATTTT

clone_size: NA
v_call: TRBV19
d_call: NA
j_call: TRBJ1-2
cdr3_aa: CASSNVADYTF
cdr3_nt: TGTGCCAGTAGTAATGTAGCGGACTACACCTTC

clone_size: NA
v_call: TRBV6-4
d_call: NA
j_call: TRBJ2-5
cdr3_aa: CASRHSRTSQETQYF
cdr3_nt: TGTGCCAGCAGGCACAGTCGGACATCACAAGAGACCCAGTACTTC

clone_size: few
v_call: TRBV2
d_call: NA
j_call: TRBJ2-3
cdr3_aa: CASSDLGVGTQYF
cdr3_nt: TGTGCCAGCAGTGACCTAGGGGTTGGGACGCAGTATTTT

clone_size: few
v_call: TRBV15
d_call: NA
j_call: TRBJ1-1
cdr3_aa: CATSRGPADATEAFF
cdr3_nt: TGTGCCACCAGCAGAGGTCCCGCCGATGCCACTGAAGCTTTCTTT

clone_size: NA
v_call: TRBV20-1
d_call: NA
j_call: TRBJ1-2
cdr3_aa: CSASRADSYGYTF
cdr3_nt: TGCAGTGCTAGTAGGGCGGACTCCTATGGCTACACCTTC

clone_size: NA
v_call: TRBV11-1
d_call: NA
j_call: TRBJ1-2
cdr3_aa: CASSLSQTGGAFGYTF
cdr3_nt: TGTGCCAGCAGCTTATCGCAGACAGGAGGGGCCTTTGGCTACACCTTC

clone_size: many
v_call: TRBV7-8
d_call: TRBD1
j_call: TRBJ2-1
cdr3_aa: CASLLGGAYNEQFF
cdr3_nt: TGTGCCAGCTTATTAGGGGGCGCCTACAATGAGCAGTTCTTC

clone_size: many
v_call: TRBV2
d_call: NA
j_call: TRBJ2-2
cdr3_aa: CASSAGTGELFF
cdr3_nt: TGTGCCAGCAGTGCGGGGACCGGGGAGCTGTTTTTT

clone_size: few
v_call: TRBV29-1
d_call: NA
j_call: TRBJ2-1
cdr3_aa: CSVGGRELDNEQFF
cdr3_nt: TGCAGCGTGGGTGGCAGGGAGTTAGACAATGAGCAGTTCTTC

clone_size: many
v_call: TRBV7-9
d_call: TRBD2
j_call: TRBJ2-7
cdr3_aa: CASSFRSGGIYEQYF
cdr3_nt: TGTGCCAGCAGCTTTCGTAGCGGGGGAATCTACGAGCAGTACTTC

clone_size: once
v_call: TRBV7-6
d_call: TRBD2
j_call: TRBJ2-3
cdr3_aa: CASSGGTSGGAGRDTQYF
cdr3_nt: TGCGCCAGCAGCGGCGGGACTAGCGGGGGGGCCGGGAGAGATACGCAGTATTTT

clone_size: NA
v_call: TRBV7-9
d_call: TRBD1
j_call: TRBJ1-5
cdr3_aa: CASSWTGGQPQHF
cdr3_nt: TGTGCCAGCAGTTGGACAGGGGGTCAGCCCCAGCATTTT

clone_size: NA
v_call: TRBV25-1
d_call: TRBD2
j_call: TRBJ2-7
cdr3_aa: CASSGLAGGPTYEQYF
cdr3_nt: TGTGCCAGCAGTGGCCTAGCGGGGGGTCCCACCTACGAGCAGTACTTC

clone_size: once
v_call: TRBV20-1
d_call: NA
j_call: TRBJ2-5
cdr3_aa: CSASHLRRETQYF
cdr3_nt: TGCAGTGCTAGTCACCTCCGTCGGGAGACCCAGTACTTC

clone_size: NA
v_call: TRBV20-1
d_call: TRBD1
j_call: TRBJ2-7
cdr3_aa: CSVAAQGGYEQYF
cdr3_nt: TGCAGTGTAGCAGCACAGGGGGGATACGAGCAGTACTTC

clone_size: NA
v_call: TRBV12-3/TRBV12-4
d_call: NA
j_call: TRBJ1-5
cdr3_aa: CASSLRGRDQPQHF
cdr3_nt: TGTGCCAGCAGTTTACGGGGCAGGGACCAGCCCCAGCATTTT

clone_size: many
v_call: TRBV11-1
d_call: TRBD1
j_call: TRBJ1-3
cdr3_aa: CASSLPDRGLSGNTIYF
cdr3_nt: TGTGCCAGCAGCTTACCCGACAGGGGGCTATCTGGAAACACCATATATTTT

clone_size: many
v_call: TRBV20-1
d_call: NA
j_call: TRBJ2-1
cdr3_aa: CSARDPQYNEQFF
cdr3_nt: TGCAGTGCTAGAGATCCCCAGTACAATGAGCAGTTCTTC

clone_size: many
v_call: TRBV10-3
d_call: TRBD1
j_call: TRBJ1-2
cdr3_aa: CAISEWNRGQVNYGYTF
cdr3_nt: TGTGCCATCAGTGAGTGGAACAGGGGGCAAGTAAACTATGGCTACACCTTC